What follows is one T cell receptor (beta chain) and its context. Antigen specificity is unknown. The V gene's germline CDR1 is SGHTS and CDR2 YDEGEE. CDR3 length: 13 residues. V was clipped by 4 bases and J by 4 bases, with 11 bases between them. The data were taken from a study of a mutant IDH1 vaccine in newly diagnosed glioma. Study information: Standard pretreatment was either radiotherapy, temozolomide, or, for most, radiochemotherapy with temozolomide. V12 took place at week 35, and V13 at week 47.

Time point of the sample: week 35, safety follow-up. Every vaccine dose comprised 300 ug of mutant IDH1 20-mer peptide plus topical imiquimod. Profiled with immunoSEQ multiplex PCR; TCRdb holds only in-frame clones, not every one. The sample has about 69,000 clones, around 87% seen once. The TCR was taken from a young man with glioma. The rearrangement uses TRBV5-8 and TRBJ1-1; a weak D match, TRBD1 (5 bases). Specimen: PBMCs, collected from a glioma patient whose treatment included an IDH1 peptide vaccine. The DNA for the CDR3 is TGTGCCAGCAGCCGACGGGGGGGCACTGAAGCTTTCTTT. This encodes CASSRRGGTEAFF.